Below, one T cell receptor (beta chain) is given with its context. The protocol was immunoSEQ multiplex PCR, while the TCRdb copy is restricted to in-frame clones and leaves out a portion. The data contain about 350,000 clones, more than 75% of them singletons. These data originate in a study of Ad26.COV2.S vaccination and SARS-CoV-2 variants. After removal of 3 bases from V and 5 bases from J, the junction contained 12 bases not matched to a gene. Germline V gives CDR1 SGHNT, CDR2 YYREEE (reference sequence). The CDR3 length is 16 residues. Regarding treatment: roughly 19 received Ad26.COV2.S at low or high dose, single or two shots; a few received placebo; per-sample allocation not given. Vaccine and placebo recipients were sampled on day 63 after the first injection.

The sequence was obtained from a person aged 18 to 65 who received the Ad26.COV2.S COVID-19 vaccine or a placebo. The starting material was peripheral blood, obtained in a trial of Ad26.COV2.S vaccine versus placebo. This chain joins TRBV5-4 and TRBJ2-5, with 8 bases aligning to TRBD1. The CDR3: CASSSDRGRRTETQYF. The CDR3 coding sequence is TGTGCCAGCAGCTCCGACAGGGGCCGCCGAACGGAGACCCAGTACTTC.